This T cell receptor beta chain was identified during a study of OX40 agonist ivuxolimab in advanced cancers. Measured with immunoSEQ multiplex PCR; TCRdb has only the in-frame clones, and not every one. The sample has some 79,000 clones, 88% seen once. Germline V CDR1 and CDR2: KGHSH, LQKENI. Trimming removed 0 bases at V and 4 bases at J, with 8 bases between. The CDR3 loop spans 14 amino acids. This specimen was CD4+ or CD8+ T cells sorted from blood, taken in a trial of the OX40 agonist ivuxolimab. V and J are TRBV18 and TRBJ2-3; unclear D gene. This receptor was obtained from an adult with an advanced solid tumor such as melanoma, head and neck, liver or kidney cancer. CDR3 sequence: CASSPPSPADTQYF. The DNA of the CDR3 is TGTGCCAGCTCACCACCTAGCCCCGCAGATACGCAGTATTTT.